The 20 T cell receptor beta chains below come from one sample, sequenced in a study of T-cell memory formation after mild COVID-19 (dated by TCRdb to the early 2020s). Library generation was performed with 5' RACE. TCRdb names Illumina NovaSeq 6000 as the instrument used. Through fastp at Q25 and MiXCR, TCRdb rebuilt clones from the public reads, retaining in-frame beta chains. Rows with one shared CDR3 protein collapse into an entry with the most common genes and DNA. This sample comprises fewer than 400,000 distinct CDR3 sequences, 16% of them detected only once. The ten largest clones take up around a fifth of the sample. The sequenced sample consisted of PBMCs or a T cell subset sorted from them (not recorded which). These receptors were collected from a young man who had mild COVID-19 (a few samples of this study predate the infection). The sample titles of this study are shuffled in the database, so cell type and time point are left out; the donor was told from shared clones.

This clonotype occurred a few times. CDR3 protein: CASSQGLSPGDGYTF. DNA for the CDR3: TGCGCCAGCAGCCAGGGACTTTCTCCAGGGGATGGCTACACCTTC. The chain employs TRBV5-1 and TRBJ1-2, with a weak D call TRBD1 (6 bases). From germline, CDR1 is SGHRS and CDR2 YFSETQ. Trimming took off 4 bases at V and 6 bases at J, with 19 bases between the two ends. The CDR3 runs 15 residues.

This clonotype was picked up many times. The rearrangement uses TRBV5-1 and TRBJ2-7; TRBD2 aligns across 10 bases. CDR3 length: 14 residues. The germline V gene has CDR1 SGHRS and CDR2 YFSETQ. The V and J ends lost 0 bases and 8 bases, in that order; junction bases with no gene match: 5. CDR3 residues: CASSLELAGGKQYV. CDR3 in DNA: TGCGCCAGCAGCTTGGAATTAGCGGGGGGAAAGCAGTACGTC.

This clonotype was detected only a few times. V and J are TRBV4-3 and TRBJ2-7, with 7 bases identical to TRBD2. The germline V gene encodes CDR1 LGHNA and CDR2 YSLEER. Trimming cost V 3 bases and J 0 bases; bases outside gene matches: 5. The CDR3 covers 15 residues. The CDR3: CASSQLAASSYEQYF. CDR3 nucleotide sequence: TGCGCCAGCAGCCAGCTAGCGGCCAGCTCCTACGAGCAGTACTTC.

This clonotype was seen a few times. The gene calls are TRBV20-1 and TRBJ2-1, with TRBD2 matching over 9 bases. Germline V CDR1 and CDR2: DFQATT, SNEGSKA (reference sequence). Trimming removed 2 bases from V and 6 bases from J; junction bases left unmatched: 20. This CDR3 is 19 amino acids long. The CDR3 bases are TGCAGTGCTAGACCCCTTATTTCACCCGAGGGAGCGGGGGGCAATGAGCAGTTCTTC. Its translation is CSARPLISPEGAGGNEQFF.

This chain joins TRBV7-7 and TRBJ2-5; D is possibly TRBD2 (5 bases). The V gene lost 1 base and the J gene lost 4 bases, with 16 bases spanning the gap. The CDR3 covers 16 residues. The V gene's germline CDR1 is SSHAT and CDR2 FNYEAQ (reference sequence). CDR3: CASSLGSGRVGETQYF. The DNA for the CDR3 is TGTGCCAGCAGCTTAGGGAGCGGAAGGGTGGGAGAGACCCAGTACTTC.

CDR3 in DNA: TGCGCCAGCAGTCGCTCGTGCTTTCAGTACTTC. The encoded protein is CASSRSCFQYF. The rearrangement uses TRBV23-1 and TRBJ2-5; no firm D call. TRBV23-1 is reported as an ORF; its role is uncertain. V was pared by 4 bases and J by 11 bases, with 11 bases between. This CDR3 has 11 residues.

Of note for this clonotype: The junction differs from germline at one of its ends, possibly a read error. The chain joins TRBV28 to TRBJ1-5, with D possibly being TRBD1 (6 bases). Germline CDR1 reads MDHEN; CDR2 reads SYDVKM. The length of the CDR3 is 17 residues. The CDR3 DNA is TGTGCCAGCAGCCCTCCGCGGGGGGCCTATAGCAATAAGCCCCAGCATTTT. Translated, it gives CASSPPRGAYSNKPQHF.

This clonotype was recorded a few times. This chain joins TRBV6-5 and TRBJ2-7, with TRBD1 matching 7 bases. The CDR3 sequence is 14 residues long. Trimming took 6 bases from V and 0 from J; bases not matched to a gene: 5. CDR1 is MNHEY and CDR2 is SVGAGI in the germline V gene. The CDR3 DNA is TGTGCCAGCAGAGAGACAGGGTTCTCCTACGAGCAGTACTTC. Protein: CASRETGFSYEQYF.

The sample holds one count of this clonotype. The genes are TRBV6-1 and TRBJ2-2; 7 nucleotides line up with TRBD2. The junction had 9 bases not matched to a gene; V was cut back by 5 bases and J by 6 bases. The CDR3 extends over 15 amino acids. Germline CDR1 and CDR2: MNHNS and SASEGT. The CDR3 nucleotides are TGTGCCAGCAGTCCCTCCGGGGGGTGGGCCGGGGAGCTGTTTTTT. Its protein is CASSPSGGWAGELFF.

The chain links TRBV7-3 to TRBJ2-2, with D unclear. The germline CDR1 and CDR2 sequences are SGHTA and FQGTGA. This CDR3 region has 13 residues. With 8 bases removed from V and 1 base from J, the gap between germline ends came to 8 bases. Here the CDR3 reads CASHFMNTGELFF. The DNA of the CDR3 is TGTGCCAGCCACTTTATGAACACCGGGGAGCTGTTTTTT.

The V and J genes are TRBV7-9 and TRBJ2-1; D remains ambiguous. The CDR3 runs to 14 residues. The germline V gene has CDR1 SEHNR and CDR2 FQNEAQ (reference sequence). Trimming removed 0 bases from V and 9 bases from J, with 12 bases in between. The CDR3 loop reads CASSLASSPPEQFF. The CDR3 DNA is TGTGCCAGCAGCTTAGCGTCCTCACCGCCTGAGCAGTTCTTC.

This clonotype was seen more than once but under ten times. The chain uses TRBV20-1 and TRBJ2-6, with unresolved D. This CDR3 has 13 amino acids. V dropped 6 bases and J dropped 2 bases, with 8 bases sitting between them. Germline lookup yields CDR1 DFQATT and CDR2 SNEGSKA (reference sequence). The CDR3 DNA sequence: TGCAGTGCCCCCCGGGCTGGGGCCAACGTCCTGACTTTC. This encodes CSAPRAGANVLTF.

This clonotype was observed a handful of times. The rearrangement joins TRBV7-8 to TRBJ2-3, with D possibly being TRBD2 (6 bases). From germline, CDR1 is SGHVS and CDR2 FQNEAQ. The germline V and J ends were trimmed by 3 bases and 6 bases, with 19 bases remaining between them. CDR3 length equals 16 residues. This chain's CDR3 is CASSFLGGIRLDTQYF. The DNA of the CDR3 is TGTGCCAGCAGCTTCTTGGGGGGAATTCGTTTGGATACGCAGTATTTT. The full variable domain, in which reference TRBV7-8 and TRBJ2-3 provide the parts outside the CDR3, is GAGVSQSPRYKVAKRGQDVALRCDPISGHVSLFWYQQALGQGPEFLTYFQNEAQLDKSGLPSDRFFAERPEGSVSTLKIQRTQQEDSAVYLCASSFLGGIRLDTQYFGPGTRLTVL.

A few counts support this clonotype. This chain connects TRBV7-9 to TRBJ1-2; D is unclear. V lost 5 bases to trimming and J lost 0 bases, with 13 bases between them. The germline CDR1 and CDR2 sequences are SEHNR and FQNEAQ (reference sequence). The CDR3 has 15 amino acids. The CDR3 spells CASSPTRGANYGYTF. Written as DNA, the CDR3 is TGTGCCAGCAGCCCCACACGGGGTGCTAACTATGGCTACACCTTC.

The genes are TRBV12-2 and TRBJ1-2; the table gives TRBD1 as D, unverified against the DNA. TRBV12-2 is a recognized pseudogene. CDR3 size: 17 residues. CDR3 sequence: CASRFSPLPDRNYGYTF. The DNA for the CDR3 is TGTGCAAGTCGCTTTTCCCCCCTCCCGGACAGGAACTATGGCTACACCTTC.

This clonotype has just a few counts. CDR3 amino acids: CASSSGQIYEQYV. The CDR3 DNA is TGTGCCAGCAGTTCTGGACAGATTTACGAGCAGTACGTC. V usage is TRBV28 and J usage is TRBJ2-7, with D possibly being TRBD1 (6 bases). V was trimmed by 4 bases and J by 4 bases, leaving 11 bases between them. The CDR3 sequence is 13 residues long. The germline gives CDR1 MDHEN, CDR2 SYDVKM.

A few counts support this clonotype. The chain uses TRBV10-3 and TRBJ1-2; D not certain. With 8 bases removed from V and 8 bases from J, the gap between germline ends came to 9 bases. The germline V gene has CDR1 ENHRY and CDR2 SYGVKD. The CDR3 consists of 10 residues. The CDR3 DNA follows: TGTGCCATCGACACGGACGGCTACACCTTC. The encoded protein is CAIDTDGYTF.

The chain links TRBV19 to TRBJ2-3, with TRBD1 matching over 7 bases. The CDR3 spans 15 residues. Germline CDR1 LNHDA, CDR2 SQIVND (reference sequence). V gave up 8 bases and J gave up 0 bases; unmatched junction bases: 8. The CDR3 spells CASSAKTGSTDTQYF. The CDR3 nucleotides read TGTGCCAGTTCGGCCAAGACAGGGAGCACAGATACGCAGTATTTT.

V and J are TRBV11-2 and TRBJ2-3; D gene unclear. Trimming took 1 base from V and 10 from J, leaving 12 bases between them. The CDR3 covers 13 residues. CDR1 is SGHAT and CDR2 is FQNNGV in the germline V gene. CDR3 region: CASSLVSSMAQYF. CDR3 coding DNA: TGTGCCAGCAGCTTAGTTTCATCGATGGCGCAGTATTTT.

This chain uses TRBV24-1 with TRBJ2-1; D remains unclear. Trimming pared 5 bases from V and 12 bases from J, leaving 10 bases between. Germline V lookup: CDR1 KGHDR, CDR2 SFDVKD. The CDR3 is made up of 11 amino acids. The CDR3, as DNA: TGTGCCACCAGTGGTCAGGAGATGCAGTTCTTC. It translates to CATSGQEMQFF.